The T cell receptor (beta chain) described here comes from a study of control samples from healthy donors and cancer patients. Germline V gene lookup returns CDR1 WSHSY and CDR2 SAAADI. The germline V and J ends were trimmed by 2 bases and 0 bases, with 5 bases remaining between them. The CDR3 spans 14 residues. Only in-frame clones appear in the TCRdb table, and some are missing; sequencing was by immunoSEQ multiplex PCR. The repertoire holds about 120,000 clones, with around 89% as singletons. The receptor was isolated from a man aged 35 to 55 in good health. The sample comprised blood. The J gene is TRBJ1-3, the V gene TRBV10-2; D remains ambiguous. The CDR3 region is CASSEGSSGNTIYF. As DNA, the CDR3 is TGCGCCAGCAGTGAGGGTAGCTCTGGAAACACCATATATTTT.